Here is one T cell receptor beta chain with its context. The antigen is not known. The data derive from a study of cytomegalovirus exposure and HLA in healthy donors. Overall study findings and caveats: With later analysis, a missense DCLRE1C variant became linked to TCR beta V- and J-gene trimming. A previous analysis found most TCR beta V segments productive roughly 87% or roughly 30% of the time.

From germline, CDR1 is MNHEY and CDR2 SMNVEV (reference sequence). CDR3 length: 15 residues. The junction had 4 bases not matched to a gene; V was cut back by 5 bases and J by 1 base. Researchers ran the PCR with 60 Vbeta and 13 Jbeta primers. Produced via immunoSEQ multiplex PCR; TCRdb's table is partial and in-frame only. The table has around 190,000 clones, 85% to 90% seen once; the top ten hold 1.5% to 2%. This clonotype was obtained from a woman aged 18-35 years in good health and CMV-seronegative. The chain combines TRBV27 with TRBJ2-3; 9 bases match TRBD2. The sample was PBMCs. The DNA of the CDR3 is TGTGCCAGCAGTCCCTGGACTAGCGGCACAGATACGCAGTATTTT. Its protein product is CASSPWTSGTDTQYF.